This passage covers 25 T cell receptor beta chains from one sample sequenced in a study of T-cell reconstitution after alpha-beta-depleted transplantation in children. Preparation of the TCRbeta library used unique molecular identifiers. One entry per CDR3 protein results from TCRdb running MiXCR on the PCR reads. This repertoire shows approximately 83,000 distinct CDR3 sequences, roughly 8.3% found once; its top ten account for 6.9%. The sequenced sample was PBMCs from the stem cell graft donor, obtained from the stem cell graft. Receptors were obtained from a human donor who donated a stem cell graft to a child with congenital amegakaryocytic thrombocytopenia.

The sample holds many counts of this clonotype. The chain uses TRBV24-1 and TRBJ2-1, with D possibly matching TRBD1 (5 bases). The V gene lost 6 bases and the J gene lost 0 bases, with 8 bases spanning the gap. Per the germline V gene, CDR1 is KGHDR and CDR2 is SFDVKD. CDR3 length: 14 amino acids. Here the CDR3 DNA reads TGTGCCACCAGTCCCCAGGGCTCCTACAATGAGCAGTTCTTC. Protein sequence: CATSPQGSYNEQFF.

This clonotype was recorded many times. The J gene is TRBJ1-2, the V gene TRBV7-9; D gene unclear. V lost 5 bases and J lost 6, with 19 bases in between. The germline V gene has CDR1 SEHNR and CDR2 FQNEAQ (reference sequence). The CDR3 length is 15 residues. For the CDR3, the DNA is TGTGCCAGCAGCCCGAGCTTTTCCAGGCAGGATGGCTACACCTTC. Protein: CASSPSFSRQDGYTF.

This clonotype has at least ten counts. This chain joins TRBV7-2 and TRBJ2-5, with TRBD1 identical over 7 bases. The CDR3 is made up of 15 amino acids. Germline V gene sequence: CDR1 SGHTA, CDR2 FQGNSA. The junction had 8 bases not matched to a gene; V was cut back by 2 bases and J by 5 bases. This chain's CDR3 is CASSLMTGRSETQYF. The CDR3 region has the DNA TGTGCCAGCAGCTTAATGACAGGGAGATCGGAGACCCAGTACTTC.

The rearrangement links TRBV6-6 to TRBJ1-5, with D unclear. Germline values: CDR1 MNHNY, CDR2 SVGAGI (reference sequence). Trimming cost V 6 bases and J 5 bases, with 5 bases left between them. The CDR3 is 11 residues long. The CDR3 bases are TGTGCCAGCAGGCATGATCAGCCCCAGCATTTT. The encoded protein is CASRHDQPQHF.

This clonotype came up a few times. The chain joins TRBV20-1 to TRBJ1-5; 10 positions agree with TRBD1. Germline V gene data show CDR1 as DFQATT and CDR2 as SNEGSKA (reference sequence). Trimming took 6 bases from V and 4 from J; bases not matched to a gene: 3. The CDR3 is 13 amino acids. The CDR3 spells CSARGQGNQPQHF. CDR3 DNA sequence: TGCAGTGCCCGGGGACAGGGGAATCAGCCCCAGCATTTT.

The chain uses TRBV25-1 and TRBJ1-1; no definite D call. The CDR3 contains 15 residues. CDR1 is MGHDK, CDR2 SYGVNS, per germline. Trimming shortened V by 0 bases and J by 2 bases, and 10 bases separated the two germline ends. CDR3 protein: CASSEYSATNTEAFF. CDR3 sequence (DNA): TGTGCCAGCAGTGAATACTCCGCCACAAACACTGAAGCTTTCTTT.

In its sample, this clonotype was seen a few times. The J gene is TRBJ2-3, the V gene TRBV5-1; either TRBD1 or TRBD2 may fit D (6 bases each). V gave up 4 bases and J gave up 1 base, with 13 bases separating them. Germline CDR1 and CDR2: SGHRS and YFSETQ. The CDR3 sequence is 15 residues long. The CDR3 bases are TGCGCCAGCAGCGTCGGGGGCCTTGGCACAGATACGCAGTATTTT. Translated, it gives CASSVGGLGTDTQYF.

There are many counts of this clonotype. The rearrangement links TRBV20-1 to TRBJ1-5, with D unresolved. This CDR3 is built from 13 residues. V gave up 1 base and J gave up 3 bases, with 7 bases separating them. CDR1 DFQATT and CDR2 SNEGSKA come from the germline V gene (reference sequence). CDR3 nucleotide sequence: TGCAGTGCTAGAGGCAGTTTCAATCAGCCCCAGCATTTT. Its translation: CSARGSFNQPQHF.

This clonotype was observed many times. The genes are TRBV6-5 and TRBJ2-2, with D possibly called TRBD1 or TRBD2 (5 bases each). There are 16 residues in the CDR3. Germline values: CDR1 MNHEY, CDR2 SVGAGI. V dropped 2 bases and J dropped 5 bases, with 15 bases sitting between them. The CDR3 DNA sequence: TGTGCCAGCAGTTACAGAGGGACGGTCGATACCGGGGAGCTGTTTTTT. Translation gives CASSYRGTVDTGELFF.

The chain uses TRBV20-1 and TRBJ1-3; no clear D gene. This CDR3 region has 13 residues. V was cut by 5 bases and J by 0 bases, with 8 bases left in between. Per the germline V gene, CDR1 is DFQATT and CDR2 is SNEGSKA (reference sequence). In nucleotides, the CDR3 is TGCAGTGCTCTCGCGAGCTCTGGAAACACCATATATTTT. Protein sequence: CSALASSGNTIYF.

The table lists this clonotype with many counts. The chain uses TRBV7-2 and TRBJ1-1; TRBD1 might be the D (6 bases). Germline V gene data show CDR1 as SGHTA and CDR2 as FQGNSA. The CDR3 contains 15 residues. V was trimmed by 5 bases and J by 5 bases, leaving 18 bases between them. The CDR3 nucleotides are TGTGCCAGCAGCCGGATCCCAGGGGCGTATACTGAAGCTTTCTTT. Its protein product is CASSRIPGAYTEAFF.

There are many counts of this clonotype. The V and J genes are TRBV5-1 and TRBJ2-2; TRBD1 agrees at 7 bases. The CDR3 covers 15 residues. Unmatched junction bases numbered 7, after V lost 4 bases and J lost 4 bases. The germline V gene has CDR1 SGHRS and CDR2 YFSETQ. This CDR3 is CASSDMTGITGELFF. In nucleotides, the CDR3 is TGCGCCAGCAGCGATATGACAGGGATCACCGGGGAGCTGTTTTTT.

This clonotype was recorded many times. The chain couples TRBV5-1 to TRBJ1-1, with a tentative D call TRBD1 (6 bases). Trimming took 3 bases from V and 5 from J, leaving 20 bases between them. Germline V gene sequence: CDR1 SGHRS, CDR2 YFSETQ. The CDR3 runs 16 residues. CDR3 sequence: CASSSGSLQRGTEAFF. The CDR3 nucleotides read TGCGCCAGCAGCTCAGGGTCTCTCCAAAGGGGGACTGAAGCTTTCTTT.

This clonotype was seen ten or more times. The chain carries TRBV12-3 or TRBV12-4 and TRBJ2-3, with D maybe TRBD2 (6 bases). This CDR3 spans 17 amino acids. The V end lost 5 bases, the J end lost 0 bases, and 18 bases lay between the germline ends. CDR3 coding DNA: TGTGCCAGCAGTCCGGGGACTTGGCTAGCTAGCACAGATACGCAGTATTTT. Its protein is CASSPGTWLASTDTQYF.

This clonotype came up many times. The rearrangement joins TRBV7-8 to TRBJ1-5; D might be TRBD1 (6 bases). The V end lost 6 bases, the J end lost 1 base, and 10 bases lay between the germline ends. Germline V gives CDR1 SGHVS, CDR2 FQNEAQ. The CDR3 sequence is 14 residues long. For the CDR3, the DNA is TGTGCCAGCAGGGGAGGGGGGAGCAATCAGCCCCAGCATTTT. Translated, it gives CASRGGGSNQPQHF.

The chain employs TRBV11-3 and TRBJ2-7; 12 positions match TRBD2. The trim removed 1 base at V and 3 bases at J, leaving 22 bases unmatched. This CDR3 spans 22 amino acids. In germline, CDR1 is SGHNT, CDR2 YENEEA. Here the CDR3 DNA reads TGTGCCAGCAGCTTAGGGGCCTCCTTGCTAGCGGGAGGGTTTTCGCTCGTCTACGAGCAGTACTTC. Encoded protein: CASSLGASLLAGGFSLVYEQYF.

There are many counts of this clonotype. This rearrangement joins TRBV7-6 to TRBJ2-3, with D unresolved. Looked up from germline, CDR1 is SGHVS and CDR2 is FNYEAQ. V lost 9 bases to trimming and J lost 0 bases, with 13 bases between them. CDR3 length: 14 residues. The CDR3 DNA reads TGTGCCAGTCGAAAGAGCCTTAGCACAGATACGCAGTATTTT. Its protein product is CASRKSLSTDTQYF.

This clonotype appeared many times. V usage is TRBV28 and J usage is TRBJ2-7, with D unclear. CDR1 MDHEN and CDR2 SYDVKM come from the germline V gene. Trimming pared 5 bases from V and 2 bases from J, leaving 10 bases between. CDR3 size: 13 residues. The CDR3: CASSDDNAYEQYF. The CDR3 coding sequence is TGTGCCAGCAGTGACGACAACGCCTACGAGCAGTACTTC.

This clonotype was recorded many times. The chain links TRBV20-1 to TRBJ1-4; D might be TRBD1 (5 bases). V was pared by 0 bases and J by 8 bases, with 13 bases between. The CDR3 is 14 amino acids. Germline V gene sequence: CDR1 DFQATT, CDR2 SNEGSKA (reference sequence). The CDR3: CSARDRGVEEKLFF. CDR3 nucleotide sequence: TGCAGTGCTAGAGATCGGGGGGTAGAAGAAAAACTGTTTTTT.

There are many counts of this clonotype. V gene TRBV4-1 combines with J gene TRBJ2-2; a weak D match, TRBD2 (5 bases). The V gene lost 4 bases and the J gene lost 1 base, with 10 bases spanning the gap. The germline gives CDR1 MGHRA, CDR2 YSYEKL. The CDR3 length is 15 residues. CDR3 nucleotides: TGCGCCAGCAGCCTCTGGACTGAGAACACCGGGGAGCTGTTTTTT. It encodes CASSLWTENTGELFF.

In this sample, this clonotype turned up a few times. The V call is TRBV18, the J call TRBJ2-2, with D possibly called TRBD1 or TRBD2 (5 bases each). Trimming stripped 8 bases from V and 0 bases from J, with 13 bases between. The germline gives CDR1 KGHSH, CDR2 LQKENI. The CDR3 is 15 residues long. The CDR3 DNA follows: TGTGCCAGCACGTCCGGGACCGCGAACACCGGGGAGCTGTTTTTT. It codes for CASTSGTANTGELFF.

Worth noting for this clonotype: A much larger clone differs from this one at a single base, so this may be a read error. The chain combines TRBV28 with TRBJ2-5, with D tentatively TRBD2 (6 bases). The V gene's germline CDR1 is MDHEN and CDR2 SYDVKM. There are 15 residues in the CDR3. The V end was cut by 3 bases, the J end by 5 bases, with 16 bases between. This CDR3 reads CASSFGGTPWETQYF. In DNA form, the CDR3 reads TGTGCCAGCAGTTTCGGCGGGACCCCCTGGGAGACCCAGTACTTC.

This clonotype was detected many times. The chain recombines TRBV9 with TRBJ2-1; TRBD2 aligns across 10 bases. This CDR3 spans 16 amino acids. J gave up 5 bases and V 0 bases, and 5 bases lay outside the gene matches. CDR1 and CDR2 (germline): SGDLS, YYNGEE. The DNA for the CDR3 is TGTGCCAGCAGCGTAGAACTAGCGGGGACTAACAATGAGCAGTTCTTC. This codes for CASSVELAGTNNEQFF.

This clonotype was counted between two and nine times. The chain joins TRBV7-2 to TRBJ2-7; D possibly corresponds to TRBD2 (7 bases). The CDR3 is made up of 13 amino acids. Germline V gives CDR1 SGHTA, CDR2 FQGNSA. V shed 7 bases and J shed 4 bases, with 14 bases lying between them. CDR3: CASNGGGRYEQYF. CDR3 nucleotides: TGTGCCAGCAATGGGGGGGGCAGATACGAGCAGTACTTC.

This clonotype showed up many times. The chain carries TRBV2 and TRBJ1-1; D gene ambiguous. V was trimmed by 4 bases and J by 1 base, leaving 25 bases between them. The CDR3 sequence is 19 residues long. Germline assignment: CDR1 SNHLY and CDR2 FYNNEI. CDR3 region: CASSAVGGWAPETNTEAFF. The CDR3 DNA reads as TGTGCCAGCAGTGCCGTGGGAGGGTGGGCCCCCGAAACGAACACTGAAGCTTTCTTT.